This TCR beta chain came from a study of cytomegalovirus exposure and HLA in healthy donors. Study information: The 110 or so validation repertoires used the same platform as the 500 to 700 first-cohort repertoires, a later analysis reported. Study observations and caveats: Reportedly, cytomegalovirus status was diagnosed with high sensitivity and specificity.

For this clone: Its antigen is still unknown.

Donors came from a validation cohort of 90 to 150 subjects, distinct from the first 666-subject cohort. CDR1 is LGHNA and CDR2 is YSLEER in the germline V gene. J lost 3 bases, V lost 8 bases, and 4 bases had no gene match. This CDR3 is 12 amino acids long. Repertoires were generated with immunoSEQ multiplex PCR, while TCRdb's copy carries only in-frame clones and drops some. The data contain roughly 180,000 clones, 75% to 90% of them singletons. The clonotype was recovered from a man younger than 35 in good health and CMV-seropositive. The source material was PBMCs. The chain carries TRBV4-3 and TRBJ2-7; 7 bases are a match to TRBD2. This CDR3 reads CASGRGIYEQYF. The CDR3 region has the DNA TGCGCCAGCGGGAGGGGAATCTACGAGCAGTACTTC.